A selection of T cell receptor beta chains follows, all from one sample in a study of cytomegalovirus exposure and HLA in healthy donors. Data came from immunoSEQ multiplex PCR; TCRdb stores just in-frame clones and leaves some out. Counted here are around 120,000 clones, roughly 63% occurring once; the ten biggest clones make up 9% to 10%. Material: PBMCs. These receptors originate from a man between 40 and 49 years old in good health and CMV-seropositive. Each CDR3 is given with its conserved first and last residue. The D gene is left open where the match is weak. Clone size is not always given. Where it is, it says once, few, many or a class for expanded clones.

v_call	cdr3_length	clone_size	d_call	j_call	cdr3_nt	cdr3_aa
TRBV7-8	16	few	.	TRBJ1-6	TGTGCCAGCAGCCGTGAGGGAGGCGCACAAGGATCACCCCTCCACTTT	CASSREGGAQGSPLHF
TRBV19	15	once	TRBD1	TRBJ2-7	TGTGCCAGTAGTATGGGCAGGGACAGGCCCTACGAGCAGTACTTC	CASSMGRDRPYEQYF
TRBV5-1	14	few	TRBD2	TRBJ2-5	TGCGCCAGCAGCCCAGGTCTAGCGGGGGAGACCCAGTACTTC	CASSPGLAGETQYF
TRBV7-3	15	.	.	TRBJ2-1	TGTGCCAGCAGCTCTCGACAGGCCGCTAACAATGAGCAGTTCTTC	CASSSRQAANNEQFF
TRBV5-6	14	.	.	TRBJ1-4	TGTGCCAGCAGCTTTGACAGGACCGATGAAAAACTGTTTTTT	CASSFDRTDEKLFF
TRBV2	16	few	.	TRBJ1-1	TGTGCCAGCAGTGTGGGCAGGGCAGCGGGGAACACTGAAGCTTTCTTT	CASSVGRAAGNTEAFF
TRBV19	17	few	.	TRBJ1-1	TGTGCCAGTAGTCCCCCCCTTTGGAGGCTCATGAACACTGAAGCTTTCTTT	CASSPPLWRLMNTEAFF
TRBV6-4	14	few	TRBD1	TRBJ2-3	TGTGCCAGCAGTGCCCAAGGGGGCGCAGATACGCAGTATTTT	CASSAQGGADTQYF
TRBV15	16	few	TRBD1	TRBJ2-3	TGTGCCACCAGCACCTCCCGGACAGGGGTCACAGATACGCAGTATTTT	CATSTSRTGVTDTQYF
TRBV4-2	15	.	.	TRBJ1-1	TGTGCCAGCAGCCGGGGGGGCCAGCTCAACACTGAAGCTTTCTTT	CASSRGGQLNTEAFF
TRBV7-9	16	.	TRBD1	TRBJ2-1	TGTGCCAGCAGCGGAGTGGGACAGGGAGGATACAATGAGCAGTTCTTC	CASSGVGQGGYNEQFF
TRBV6-6	15	.	TRBD1	TRBJ1-2	TGTGCCAGCAGTTACTCGAGGAGGGGGCAGGATGGCTACACCTTC	CASSYSRRGQDGYTF
TRBV27	16	.	.	TRBJ1-2	TGTGCCAGCAGTCTTAGCGGTCAGATTGCTAACTATGGCTACACCTTC	CASSLSGQIANYGYTF
TRBV5-4	14	.	TRBD1	TRBJ1-2	TGTGCCAGCAGCTTGATAGATCAGGGGGCGGCGGCGGCCTTC	CASSLIDQGAAAAF
TRBV2	18	.	.	TRBJ2-6	TGTGCCAGCAACTCTGTGGCGGGGGCCCCGACAGGGGCCAACGTCCTGACTTTC	CASNSVAGAPTGANVLTF
TRBV19	15	few	TRBD2	TRBJ2-7	TGTGCCAGTAGTACCGGACTAGCGGGGGCCTACGAGCAGTACTTC	CASSTGLAGAYEQYF
TRBV2	14	few	TRBD1	TRBJ1-1	TGTGCCAGCCAAGCAATTGCCGGGACAGGAAAAGCTTTCTTT	CASQAIAGTGKAFF
TRBV19	18	few	TRBD2	TRBJ2-5	TGTGCCAGTAGTATAGTCCTAGCGGGGGGCCCAACCCAAGAGACCCAGTACTTC	CASSIVLAGGPTQETQYF
TRBV9	20	.	TRBD2	TRBJ2-3	TGTGCCAGCAGCGCCAGTACGGGACTAGCGGGAGGGCCTTACGCAGATACGCAGTATTTT	CASSASTGLAGGPYADTQYF
TRBV6-5	16	.	.	TRBJ2-7	TGTGCCAGCAGTTACTCGCCGTGGGAGAGGCCGAACGAGCAGTACTTC	CASSYSPWERPNEQYF